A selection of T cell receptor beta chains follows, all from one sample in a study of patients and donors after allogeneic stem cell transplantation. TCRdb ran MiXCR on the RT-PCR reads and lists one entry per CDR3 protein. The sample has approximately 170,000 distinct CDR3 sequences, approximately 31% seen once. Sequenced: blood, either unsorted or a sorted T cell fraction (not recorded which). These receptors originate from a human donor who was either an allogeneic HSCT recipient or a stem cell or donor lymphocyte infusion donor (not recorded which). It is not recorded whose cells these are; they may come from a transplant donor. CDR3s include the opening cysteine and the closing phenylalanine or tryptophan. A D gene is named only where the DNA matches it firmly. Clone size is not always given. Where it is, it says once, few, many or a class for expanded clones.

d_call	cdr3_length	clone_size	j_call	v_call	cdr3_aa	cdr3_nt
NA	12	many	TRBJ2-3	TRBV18	CASSPSTDTQYF	TGTGCCAGCAGCCCTAGCACAGATACGCAGTATTTT
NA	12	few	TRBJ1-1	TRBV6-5	CASFRGYGEAFF	TGTGCCAGCTTTAGGGGATACGGTGAAGCTTTCTTT
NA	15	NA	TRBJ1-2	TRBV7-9	CASSLAGPLGDGYTF	TGTGCCAGCAGCTTAGCGGGACCTTTAGGCGATGGCTACACCTTC
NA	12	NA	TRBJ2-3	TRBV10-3	CAISDGTDTQYF	TGTGCCATCAGTGACGGCACAGATACGCAGTATTTT
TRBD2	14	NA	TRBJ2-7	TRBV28	CASSLSGRGGEQYF	TGTGCCAGCAGTTTAAGCGGGAGGGGAGGGGAGCAGTACTTC
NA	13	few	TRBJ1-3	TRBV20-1	CSASNRAGNTIYF	TGCAGTGCTAGTAACAGGGCTGGAAACACCATATATTTT
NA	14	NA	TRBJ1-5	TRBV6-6	CASRSPDRRQPQHF	TGTGCCAGCAGATCGCCGGACAGACGTCAGCCCCAGCATTTT
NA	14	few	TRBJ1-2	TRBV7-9	CASSTDVEGRGYTF	TGTGCCAGCAGCACCGACGTTGAGGGAAGAGGCTACACCTTC
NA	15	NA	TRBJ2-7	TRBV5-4	CASSRGSAQGSEQYF	TGTGCCAGCAGCAGGGGATCTGCGCAGGGAAGCGAGCAGTACTTC
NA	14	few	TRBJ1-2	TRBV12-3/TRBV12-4	CASSLRPVDYGYTF	TGTGCCAGCAGTTTAAGACCCGTTGACTATGGCTACACCTTC
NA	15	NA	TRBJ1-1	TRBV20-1	CSARDLGGMNTEAFF	TGCAGTGCTAGAGATCTTGGAGGGATGAACACTGAAGCTTTCTTT
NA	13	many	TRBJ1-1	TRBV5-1	CASSLEGNTEAFF	TGTGCCAGCAGCTTAGAGGGGAACACTGAAGCTTTCTTT
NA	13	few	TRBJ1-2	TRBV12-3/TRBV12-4	CASSLKGPRGYTF	TGTGCCAGCAGTTTGAAGGGCCCTCGTGGCTACACCTTC
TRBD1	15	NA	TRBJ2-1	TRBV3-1	CASSPDRAYYNEQFF	TGTGCCAGCAGCCCGGACAGGGCTTACTACAATGAGCAGTTCTTC
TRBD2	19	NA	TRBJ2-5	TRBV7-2	CASSLAWLAGGPSPETQYF	TGTGCCAGCAGCTTAGCATGGCTAGCGGGAGGGCCCTCCCCAGAGACCCAGTACTTC
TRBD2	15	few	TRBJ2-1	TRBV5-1	CASSFGTSRYDEQFF	TGCGCCAGCAGCTTTGGGACTAGCAGGTACGATGAGCAGTTCTTC
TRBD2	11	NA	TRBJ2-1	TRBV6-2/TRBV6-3	CASIYGGEQFF	TGTGCCAGCATCTACGGGGGGGAGCAGTTCTTC
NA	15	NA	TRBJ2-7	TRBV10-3	CAISESVMTAYEQYF	TGTGCCATCAGTGAGTCGGTAATGACAGCCTACGAGCAGTACTTC
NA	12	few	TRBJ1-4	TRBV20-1	CSAVGAFAKLFF	TGCAGCGCGGTAGGGGCATTCGCAAAACTGTTTTTT
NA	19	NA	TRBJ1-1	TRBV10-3	CAISESEWIEDSLNTEAFF	TGTGCCATCAGTGAGTCGGAGTGGATTGAGGACAGTTTGAACACTGAAGCTTTCTTT
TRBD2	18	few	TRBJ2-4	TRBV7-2	CASSFRLAGGPPKNIQYF	TGTGCCAGCAGCTTTCGACTAGCGGGAGGGCCTCCCAAAAACATTCAGTACTTC
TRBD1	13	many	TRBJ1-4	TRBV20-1	CSARDNRGEKLFF	TGCAGTGCTAGAGATAACAGGGGCGAAAAACTGTTTTTT
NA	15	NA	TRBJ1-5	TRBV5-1	CASSLGGASNQPQHF	TGCGCCAGCTCCTTAGGCGGGGCGAGCAATCAGCCCCAGCATTTT
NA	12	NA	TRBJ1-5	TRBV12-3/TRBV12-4	CASSLGIQPQHF	TGTGCCAGCAGTTTAGGAATCCAGCCCCAGCATTTT
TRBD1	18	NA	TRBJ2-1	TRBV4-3	CASSRRDRGREYYNEQFF	TGCGCCAGCAGCCGTAGGGACAGGGGCCGAGAATACTACAATGAGCAGTTCTTC
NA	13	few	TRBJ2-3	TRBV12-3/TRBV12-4	CASNQPRDREQYF	TGTGCCAGCAACCAACCGCGCGACCGGGAACAGTATTTT
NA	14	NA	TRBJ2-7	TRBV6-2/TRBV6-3	CASSPEGRSYEQYF	TGTGCCAGCAGTCCGGAGGGACGATCCTACGAGCAGTACTTC
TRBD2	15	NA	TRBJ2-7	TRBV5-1	CASSTRTSGPYEQYF	TGCGCCAGCAGCACCCGGACTAGCGGTCCCTACGAGCAGTACTTC
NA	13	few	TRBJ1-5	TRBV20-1	CSARSNSNQPQHF	TGCAGTGCTAGGAGCAATAGCAATCAGCCCCAGCATTTT
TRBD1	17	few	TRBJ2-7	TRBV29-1	CSVETGQGTSSSYEQYF	TGCAGCGTTGAAACGGGACAGGGGACCTCTAGCTCCTACGAGCAGTACTTC
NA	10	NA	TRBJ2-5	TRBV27	CASGGETQYF	TGTGCCAGCGGTGGGGAGACCCAGTACTTC
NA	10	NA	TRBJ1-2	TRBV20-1	CSARVEGYTF	TGCAGTGCTAGAGTGGAAGGCTACACCTTC
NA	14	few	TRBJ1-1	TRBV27	CASKSWDGNTEAFF	TGTGCCAGCAAGTCATGGGACGGGAACACTGAAGCTTTCTTT
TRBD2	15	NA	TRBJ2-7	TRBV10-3	CAISGTSEYSYEQYF	TGTGCCATCAGTGGGACTAGCGAATACTCCTACGAGCAGTACTTC
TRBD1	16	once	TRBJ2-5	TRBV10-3	CAISKGRQGTYETQYF	TGTGCCATCAGTAAGGGGAGACAGGGAACCTATGAGACCCAGTACTTC
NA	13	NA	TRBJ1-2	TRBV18	CASSPDEYYGYTF	TGTGCCAGCTCACCGGATGAGTACTATGGCTACACCTTC
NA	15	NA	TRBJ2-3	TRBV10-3	CAISGRDDDTDTQYF	TGTGCCATCAGTGGCCGGGACGATGACACAGATACGCAGTATTTT
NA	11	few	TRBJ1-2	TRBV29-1	CSVVTGYGYTF	TGCAGCGTTGTGACAGGCTATGGCTACACCTTC